These T cell receptor beta chains were read from a single sample in a study of shared clonotypes between healthy human individuals. Produced via immunoSEQ multiplex PCR; TCRdb's table is partial and in-frame only. The sample lists roughly 2 million clones; 85% to 95% were seen once. The source material was naive CD4+ T cells sorted from blood. The receptor source for this set is a man aged 18 to 30 in good health. Each CDR3 is given with its conserved first and last residue. The order of the fields is J gene, V gene, clone size, D gene, CDR3 DNA, CDR3 protein. The D gene is left open where the match is weak. Only part of the rows carry a size: once, few, many, or a class if the clone is expanded.

>TRBJ2-3|TRBV2|-|-
-
CASSTSASGGADTQYF
>TRBJ2-7|TRBV6-6|-|-
TGTGCCAGCAGTTACTCGGACGGACCGTACGAGCAGTACTTC
CASSYSDGPYEQYF
>TRBJ1-2|TRBV2|-|TRBD1
TGTGCCAGCACTCCGACAGGGAGGGCGGTAGGAACCTTC
CASTPTGRAVGTF
>TRBJ2-3|TRBV5-1|once|TRBD2
TGCGCCAGCAGCAAGAACAGCGGGAGGGCCACAGATACGCAGTATTTT
CASSKNSGRATDTQYF
>TRBJ1-1|TRBV28|-|TRBD1
TGTGCCAGCAGTTTATGGGGACAGGGGCTTGAAGCTTTCTTT
CASSLWGQGLEAFF
>TRBJ1-2|TRBV28|-|-
TGTGCCAGCAGTTTAGTTCGGGCAGGTGGCTACACCTTC
CASSLVRAGGYTF
>TRBJ1-2|TRBV6-4|-|-
TGTGCCAGCAGTGACTCGACAGGCTATGGCTACACCTTC
CASSDSTGYGYTF
>TRBJ2-7|TRBV4-1|-|-
TGCGCCAGCAGCCAAGGCCAAGGGGTTAGCTCCTACGAGCAGTACTTC
CASSQGQGVSSYEQYF
>TRBJ2-5|TRBV27|-|-
TGTGCCAGCAGTCCACGAGGGGGGACCTCCTGGGAGACCCAGTACTTC
CASSPRGGTSWETQYF
>TRBJ2-7|TRBV4-1|-|-
TGCGCCAGCAGCCAAGCGTCAGCCTACGAGCAGTACTTC
CASSQASAYEQYF
>TRBJ2-5|TRBV18|-|-
TGTGCCAGCTCAAGAGGCCCGGGTTCCGAGACCCAGTACTTC
CASSRGPGSETQYF
>TRBJ2-3|TRBV5-1|-|-
TGCGCCAGCAGCTTCCAGGAATCAGATACGCAGTATTTT
CASSFQESDTQYF
>TRBJ1-5|TRBV4-1|-|TRBD1
TGCGCCAGCAGCCGAGTTGGGACAGGGGGAAATCAGCCCCAGCATTTT
CASSRVGTGGNQPQHF
>TRBJ1-2|TRBV7-3|-|TRBD1
TGTGCCAGCAGCCCGGGACAGGTCTATGGGTATGGCTACACCTTC
CASSPGQVYGYGYTF
>TRBJ1-6|TRBV5-5|-|-
TGTGCCAGCAGCCAAAGGCCCGACTCTAGCTCCTATAATTCACCCCTCCACTTT
CASSQRPDSSSYNSPLHF
>TRBJ2-1|TRBV5-1|-|TRBD2
TGCGCCAGTTCCGGGACTAGCGGGGGGTCCCCCTACAATGAGCAGTTCTTC
CASSGTSGGSPYNEQFF
>TRBJ2-3|TRBV13|-|TRBD2
TGTGCCAGCAGCTTTGTACTAGCGGGCACAGATACGCAGTATTTT
CASSFVLAGTDTQYF
>TRBJ2-7|TRBV6-1|-|TRBD2
TGTGCCAGCAGTGCCGCGGGGGGGCTCTACGAGCAGTACTTC
CASSAAGGLYEQYF
>TRBJ1-3|TRBV9|-|-
TGTGCCAGCAGCGTAGACGCGAGCTCTGGAAACACCATATATTTT
CASSVDASSGNTIYF
>TRBJ2-6|TRBV9|-|TRBD2
TGTGCCAGCAGCGCCCCAGGGACTAGCGGGAGAAGTGGGGCCAACGTCCTGACTTTC
CASSAPGTSGRSGANVLTF
>TRBJ2-7|TRBV30|-|TRBD1
TGTGCCTGGAGAAGACAGGGAAGTGTCTACGAGCAGTACTTC
CAWRRQGSVYEQYF
>TRBJ2-5|TRBV28|once|-
TGTGCCAGCAGTTTGAGGCAATTCGGATCCCCCGTGAGGGAAGGAGAGACCCAGTACTTC
CASSLRQFGSPVREGETQYF
>TRBJ2-7|TRBV6-5|-|TRBD2
TGTGCCAGCAGTCTTGAACTAGCGGGGAGCTACGAGCAGTACTTC
CASSLELAGSYEQYF